This passage covers 26 T cell receptor beta chains from one sample sequenced in a study of CD8 T cells in ankylosing spondylitis. In TCRdb, the 5' RACE reads were re-called with MiXCR into one record per CDR3 protein. The sample records some 85,000 distinct CDR3 sequences, about 9% being singletons. Study-level points and caveats: Typical of ankylosing spondylitis blood, it appeared, was a TCR beta motif of several highly homologous variants.

These receptors have no known antigen. The sequenced material came from blood, either unsorted or a sorted T cell fraction (not recorded which). The receptor set was obtained from a male donor with ankylosing spondylitis.

This clonotype occurred many times. The rearrangement links TRBV29-1 to TRBJ2-1; 7 bases agree with TRBD2. V trimming: 4 bases; J trimming: 5 bases; junction bases outside the gene matches: 5. This CDR3 has 13 amino acids. Germline lookup yields CDR1 SQVTM and CDR2 ANQGSEA. CDR3 sequence: CSVGDYRNNEQFF. In DNA, the CDR3 is TGCAGCGTTGGGGACTACCGTAACAATGAGCAGTTCTTC.

The table lists this clonotype with many counts. V is TRBV12-3 or TRBV12-4 and J is TRBJ2-1; no reliable D call. This CDR3 is built from 12 residues. V lost 1 base to trimming and J lost 10 bases, with 8 bases between them. Here the CDR3 DNA reads TGTGCCAGCAGTTTAGTCCTCACGGAGCAGTTCTTC. This sequence encodes CASSLVLTEQFF.

In its sample, this clonotype was seen a few times. The chain employs TRBV13 and TRBJ2-2; 14 nucleotides match TRBD2. Germline V gene sequence: CDR1 PRHDT, CDR2 FYEKMQ (reference sequence). The CDR3 is 16 residues long. V was pared by 5 bases and J by 3 bases, with 2 bases of the junction left unmatched. In DNA form, the CDR3 reads TGTGCCAGCAGCCAGGGACTAGCGGGAGACACCGGGGAGCTGTTTTTT. It translates to CASSQGLAGDTGELFF.

This clonotype was observed at least ten times. V usage is TRBV20-1 and J usage is TRBJ2-1; D remains unclear. This CDR3 region has 15 residues. In germline, CDR1 is DFQATT, CDR2 SNEGSKA (reference sequence). The V and J ends lost 0 bases and 0 bases respectively, with 9 bases between them. The CDR3 bases are TGCAGTGCTAGAGATCTACAATACTCCTACAATGAGCAGTTCTTC. It encodes CSARDLQYSYNEQFF.

This clonotype showed up many times. This chain joins TRBV7-9 and TRBJ2-7; D gene ambiguous. The CDR3 runs to 12 residues. Germline lookup yields CDR1 SEHNR and CDR2 FQNEAQ (reference sequence). Trimming left V 1 base short and J 6 bases short, with 7 bases between. The CDR3 reads CASSLEGFEQYF. CDR3 DNA sequence: TGTGCCAGCAGCTTAGAGGGATTCGAGCAGTACTTC.

This clonotype was seen repeatedly, ten times or more. The chain uses TRBV28 and TRBJ2-3, with no clear D. V gave up 3 bases and J gave up 2 bases, with 12 bases separating them. Germline loops: CDR1 MDHEN, CDR2 SYDVKM. The CDR3 extends over 15 amino acids. The CDR3 coding sequence is TGTGCCAGCAGTTTGCCCGACACTGACACAGATACGCAGTATTTT. Amino acids: CASSLPDTDTDTQYF.

This clonotype was counted ten times or more. This sequence joins TRBV20-1 and TRBJ2-1, with 9 bases identical to TRBD2. Germline CDR1 DFQATT, CDR2 SNEGSKA (reference sequence). Trimming cost V 0 bases and J 6 bases; bases outside gene matches: 9. The CDR3 runs 16 residues. CDR3 region: CSARDLSGSLSNEQFF. DNA for the CDR3: TGCAGTGCTAGAGATCTTAGCGGGAGTTTGAGCAATGAGCAGTTCTTC.

This clonotype showed up just a few times. The chain couples TRBV5-1 to TRBJ1-1; D is uncertain. This CDR3 comprises 16 residues. V lost 0 bases and J lost 0, with 12 bases in between. The germline CDR1 and CDR2 sequences are SGHRS and YFSETQ. CDR3: CASSLDTPLMNTEAFF. In DNA, the CDR3 is TGCGCCAGCAGCTTGGACACTCCCCTGATGAACACTGAAGCTTTCTTT.

The rearrangement joins TRBV11-2 to TRBJ2-3; possibly TRBD2 for D (6 bases). The germline V gene has CDR1 SGHAT and CDR2 FQNNGV. Trimming stripped 8 bases from V and 2 bases from J, with 17 bases between. The CDR3 contains 15 residues. The CDR3 DNA reads as TGTGCCAGCTCCGCAGCGGGCTCATCCACAGATACGCAGTATTTT. Amino acid sequence: CASSAAGSSTDTQYF.

This sequence joins TRBV3-1 and TRBJ2-7; TRBD2 agrees at 9 bases. The CDR3 runs to 15 residues. Germline-derived CDR1 and CDR2 are LGHDT and YNNKEL (reference sequence). J was trimmed by 4 bases and V by 3 bases; bases with no gene match: 7. CDR3 bases: TGTGCCAGCAGCCAGGTACTGACTAGCGGATACGAGCAGTACTTC. Residues: CASSQVLTSGYEQYF.

The J gene is TRBJ2-2, the V gene TRBV11-1, with D tentatively TRBD1 (6 bases). V shed 3 bases and J shed 2 bases, with 19 bases lying between them. CDR3 length: 18 amino acids. Germline CDR1 SGHAT, CDR2 FQDESV (reference sequence). In DNA, the CDR3 is TGTGCCAGCAGCTTCCGGACAGTCACTCCCCCCAACACCGGGGAGCTGTTTTTT. Amino acid sequence: CASSFRTVTPPNTGELFF.

This clonotype was observed a handful of times. The gene calls are TRBV6-1 and TRBJ1-5; tentative D call: TRBD1 (6 bases). Germline assignment: CDR1 MNHNS and CDR2 SASEGT. Between the trimmed V and J ends, which lost 9 bases and 4 bases, there was a span of 13 bases. The CDR3 covers 13 residues. CDR3 coding DNA: TGTGCCAGTGAACAGGGACTGAATCAGCCCCAGCATTTT. Translating gives CASEQGLNQPQHF.

V is TRBV29-1 and J is TRBJ1-4; D call uncertain. Per the germline V gene, CDR1 is SQVTM and CDR2 is ANQGSEA. The CDR3 spans 10 residues. Trimming removed 7 bases at V and 6 bases at J, with 6 bases between. CDR3 sequence reads: CSALYEKLFF. CDR3 bases: TGCAGCGCTTTATATGAAAAACTGTTTTTT.

This clonotype was seen repeatedly, ten times or more. The chain combines TRBV27 with TRBJ2-1; unclear D gene. This CDR3 contains 11 residues. The ends were cut back, 8 bases at V and 7 bases at J, with 9 bases in the middle. Germline V gene data show CDR1 as MNHEY and CDR2 as SMNVEV (reference sequence). CDR3 in amino acids: CASGVRNEQFF. CDR3 coding DNA: TGTGCCAGCGGCGTTAGAAATGAGCAGTTCTTC.

This rearrangement joins TRBV27 to TRBJ1-2, with 11 nucleotides matching TRBD1. J lost 4 bases, V lost 3 bases, and 10 bases had no gene match. CDR1 is MNHEY, CDR2 SMNVEV, per germline (reference sequence). The CDR3 has 17 amino acids. This chain's CDR3 is CASSFAGQGAFGYGYTF. The DNA of the CDR3 is TGTGCCAGCAGTTTTGCAGGACAGGGGGCCTTTGGCTATGGCTACACCTTC.

V usage is TRBV9 and J usage is TRBJ2-1; 10 nucleotides align to TRBD2. V trimming: 3 bases; J trimming: 9 bases; junction bases outside the gene matches: 9. This CDR3 spans 15 amino acids. The germline V gene encodes CDR1 SGDLS and CDR2 YYNGEE. The CDR3 sequence: CASSESGRAGGEQFF. In nucleotides, the CDR3 is TGTGCCAGCAGCGAAAGCGGGAGGGCCGGTGGTGAGCAGTTCTTC.

The J gene is TRBJ1-1, the V gene TRBV27; D is perhaps TRBD1 (6 bases). The germline V gene encodes CDR1 MNHEY and CDR2 SMNVEV (reference sequence). CDR3 length equals 13 residues. V lost 2 bases and J 5 bases, leaving 9 bases between the germline ends. CDR3 protein: CASSLQGWTEAFF. The CDR3 DNA follows: TGTGCCAGCAGTTTACAGGGGTGGACTGAAGCTTTCTTT.

This clonotype was seen many times. The rearrangement uses TRBV12-3 or TRBV12-4 and TRBJ2-3; D remains unclear. This CDR3 is 15 amino acids long. V lost 7 bases to trimming and J lost 6 bases, with 20 bases between them. The CDR3 nucleotides are TGTGCCAGCACCACAGACGAGCTTGAAGGGGATACGCAGTATTTT. The encoded protein is CASTTDELEGDTQYF.

This clonotype was detected only a few times. The genes are TRBV28 and TRBJ2-1; 12 positions match TRBD2. Trimming removed 5 bases from V and 7 bases from J; junction bases left unmatched: 12. Germline CDR1 and CDR2: MDHEN and SYDVKM. The CDR3 sequence is 17 residues long. The CDR3 DNA reads TGTGCCAGCAGTCCCGGGACTAGCGGGTGGTCCCCGAATGAGCAGTTCTTC. Amino acids: CASSPGTSGWSPNEQFF.

This clonotype was seen ten or more times. The rearrangement uses TRBV7-9 and TRBJ2-1; D uncertain. The CDR3 spans 13 residues. Trimming stripped 3 bases from V and 6 bases from J, with 9 bases between. CDR1 is SEHNR, CDR2 FQNEAQ, per germline (reference sequence). This CDR3 is CASSFLPLNEQFF. CDR3 in DNA: TGTGCCAGCAGCTTCCTCCCCCTCAATGAGCAGTTCTTC.

This clonotype was counted many times. The V and J genes are TRBV7-9 and TRBJ2-1; 11 nucleotides align to TRBD2. This CDR3 is 17 amino acids long. V shed 5 bases and J 6 bases; nucleotides not matched to a gene: 12. The germline CDR1 and CDR2 sequences are SEHNR and FQNEAQ (reference sequence). This chain's CDR3 is CASSPRVLSGRANEQFF. CDR3 nucleotides: TGTGCCAGCAGCCCTAGGGTCCTTAGCGGGAGGGCCAATGAGCAGTTCTTC.

The chain links TRBV19 to TRBJ2-1; D possibly matches TRBD1 or TRBD2 (5 bases each). Germline CDR1 reads LNHDA; CDR2 reads SQIVND (reference sequence). Trimming pared 5 bases from V and 9 bases from J, leaving 17 bases between. This CDR3 comprises 14 residues. In DNA, the CDR3 is TGTGCCAGTAGTCTCGGCTGGGGGACGGCTGAGCAGTTCTTC. Translated: CASSLGWGTAEQFF. The full variable domain, completed using reference TRBV19 and TRBJ2-1, is DGGITQSPKYLFRKEGQNVTLSCEQNLNHDAMYWYRQDPGQGLRLIYYSQIVNDFQKGDIAEGYSVSREKKESFPLTVTSAQKNPTAFYLCASSLGWGTAEQFFGPGTRLTVL.

This clonotype was counted a few times. The V and J genes are TRBV29-1 and TRBJ2-1, with D maybe TRBD2 (5 bases). Between the trimmed V and J ends, which lost 6 bases and 6 bases, there was a span of 18 bases. CDR3 length: 14 amino acids. In germline, CDR1 is SQVTM, CDR2 ANQGSEA. The CDR3 reads CSVPGPLAVNEQFF. CDR3 nucleotides: TGCAGCGTACCCGGGCCCCTAGCTGTCAATGAGCAGTTCTTC.

Many counts were recorded for this clonotype. J is TRBJ2-1 and V is TRBV27; a weak D match, TRBD1 (6 bases). This CDR3 is 14 amino acids long. Per the germline V gene, CDR1 is MNHEY and CDR2 is SMNVEV (reference sequence). Deletions cut 4 bases from V and 6 bases from J, with 13 bases between. CDR3 amino acids: CASSSPLQGNEQFF. The CDR3 DNA sequence: TGTGCCAGCAGTTCACCACTACAGGGCAATGAGCAGTTCTTC.

In its sample, this clonotype was seen many times. The rearrangement uses TRBV29-1 and TRBJ2-1; possible D gene TRBD1, 5 bases. The CDR3 runs 11 residues. Trimming cost V 6 bases and J 9 bases, with 12 bases left between them. The germline V gene encodes CDR1 SQVTM and CDR2 ANQGSEA. The CDR3 nucleotides are TGCAGCGTCATCATAGGGGCTGAGCAGTTCTTC. Its translation: CSVIIGAEQFF.

This clonotype was seen a few times. The chain couples TRBV2 to TRBJ1-5; 9 bases are shared with TRBD1. Trimming took 9 bases from V and 4 from J; bases not matched to a gene: 7. The CDR3 is 14 amino acids. Per germline, CDR1 SNHLY and CDR2 FYNNEI. Here the CDR3 reads CASRTGAVNQPQHF. Written as DNA, the CDR3 is TGTGCCAGTAGGACAGGGGCGGTAAATCAGCCCCAGCATTTT.